This T cell receptor beta chain was captured in a study of cytomegalovirus exposure and HLA in healthy donors. Notes on the study in general: Most likely, a cluster of highly shared sequence variants arose as a sequencing artifact.

PCR used 60 Vbeta primers and 13 Jbeta primers. Using immunoSEQ multiplex PCR, the repertoire was profiled, and TCRdb retains in-frame clones only, with some absent. The profile covers 130,000 to 150,000 clones, with roughly four fifths appearing a single time and around 9.7% taken by the ten largest. As regards this clone: What it binds is unknown.

The CDR3 covers 15 residues. V gave up 6 bases and J gave up 5 bases, with 19 bases separating them. The germline gives CDR1 MNHEY, CDR2 SVGAGI. This TCR was sampled from a woman aged 60-75 years in good health and CMV-seropositive. The chain has TRBV6-5 and TRBJ2-5; perhaps TRBD2 as D (6 bases). Input material: PBMCs. The CDR3 bases are TGTGCCAGCAGCCCACCACGAGGGGAGGTGGAGACCCAGTACTTC. Its translation: CASSPPRGEVETQYF.